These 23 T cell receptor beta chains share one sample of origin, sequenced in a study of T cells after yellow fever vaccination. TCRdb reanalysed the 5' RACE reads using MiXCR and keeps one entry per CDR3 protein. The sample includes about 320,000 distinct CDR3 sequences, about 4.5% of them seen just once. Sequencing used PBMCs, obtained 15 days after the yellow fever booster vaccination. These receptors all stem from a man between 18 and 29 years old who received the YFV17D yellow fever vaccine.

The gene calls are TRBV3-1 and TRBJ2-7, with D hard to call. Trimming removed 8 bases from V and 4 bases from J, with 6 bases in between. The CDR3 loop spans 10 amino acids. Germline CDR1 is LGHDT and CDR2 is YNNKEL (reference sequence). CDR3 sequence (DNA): TGTGCCAGCGGAAAGTACGAGCAGTACTTC. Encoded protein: CASGKYEQYF.

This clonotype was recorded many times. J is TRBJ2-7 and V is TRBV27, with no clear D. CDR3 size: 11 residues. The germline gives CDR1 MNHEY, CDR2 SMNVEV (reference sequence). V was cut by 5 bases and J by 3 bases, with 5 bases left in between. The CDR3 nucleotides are TGTGCCAGCAGTAAGGGCTACGAGCAGTACGTC. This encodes CASSKGYEQYV.

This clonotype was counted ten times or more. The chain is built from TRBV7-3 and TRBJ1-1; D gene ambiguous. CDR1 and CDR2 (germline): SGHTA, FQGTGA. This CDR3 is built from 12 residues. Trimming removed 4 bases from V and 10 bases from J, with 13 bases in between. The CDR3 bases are TGTGCCAGCAGCTCCCCTGGGTTCGTAGCTTTCTTT. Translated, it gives CASSSPGFVAFF.

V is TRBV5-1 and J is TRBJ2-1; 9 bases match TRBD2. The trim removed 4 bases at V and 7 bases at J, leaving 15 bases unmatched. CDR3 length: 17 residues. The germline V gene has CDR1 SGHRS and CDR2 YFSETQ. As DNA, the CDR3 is TGCGCCAGCAGCCCGGCGGTCCTAGCGGGGATCGCGAATGAGCAGTTCTTC. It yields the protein CASSPAVLAGIANEQFF.

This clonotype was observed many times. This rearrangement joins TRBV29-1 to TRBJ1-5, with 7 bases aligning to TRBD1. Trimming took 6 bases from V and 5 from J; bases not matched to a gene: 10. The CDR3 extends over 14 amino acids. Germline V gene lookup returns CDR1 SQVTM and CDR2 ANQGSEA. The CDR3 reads CSVSQGDVDQPQHF. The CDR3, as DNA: TGCAGCGTCAGCCAGGGGGACGTCGATCAGCCCCAGCATTTT.

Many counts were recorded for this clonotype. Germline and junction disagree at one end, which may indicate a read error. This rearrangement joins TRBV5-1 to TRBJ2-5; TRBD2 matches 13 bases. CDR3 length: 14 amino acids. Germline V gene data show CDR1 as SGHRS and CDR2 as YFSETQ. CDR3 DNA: TGTGCCAGCTCACGGACTAGCGGGGGTGAGACCCAGTACTTC. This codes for CASSRTSGGETQYF.

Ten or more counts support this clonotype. CDR3 loop: CASSQGQKETQYF. The CDR3 nucleotides are TGCGCCAGCAGCCAGGGACAGAAAGAGACCCAGTACTTC. The J gene is TRBJ2-5, the V gene TRBV4-1, with 7 bases aligning to TRBD1. This CDR3 comprises 13 residues. Germline V gene data show CDR1 as MGHRA and CDR2 as YSYEKL. Trimming cost V 3 bases and J 3 bases; bases outside gene matches: 1.

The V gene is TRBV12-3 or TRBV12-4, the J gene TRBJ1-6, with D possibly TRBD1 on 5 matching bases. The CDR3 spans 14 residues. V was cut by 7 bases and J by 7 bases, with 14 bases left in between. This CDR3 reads CASTVVQGNSPLHF. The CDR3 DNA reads TGTGCCAGCACCGTGGTCCAGGGCAATTCACCCCTCCACTTT.

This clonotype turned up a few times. The CDR3 loop reads CSAREIGGGTVMFSPLHF. DNA for the CDR3: TGCAGTGCTAGAGAAATAGGGGGCGGGACAGTCATGTTTTCACCCCTCCACTTT. The V gene is TRBV20-1, the J gene TRBJ1-6; 7 bases map to TRBD1. The CDR3 has 18 residues. Germline V gene sequence: CDR1 DFQATT, CDR2 SNEGSKA (reference sequence). Losses at the gene ends were 0 bases for V and 9 bases for J; bases not matched to a gene: 17.

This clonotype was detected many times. CDR3 DNA sequence: TGTGCCAGCAGTACCGGGACAGCGTTTTTGTGGTACCAAGAGACCCAGTACTTC. Translation gives CASSTGTAFLWYQETQYF. The chain uses TRBV6-1 and TRBJ2-5; 7 bases align to TRBD1. The germline CDR1 and CDR2 sequences are MNHNS and SASEGT. This CDR3 comprises 18 residues. The V gene end was trimmed by 5 bases and the J gene end by 0 bases; junction bases not matched to a gene: 15.

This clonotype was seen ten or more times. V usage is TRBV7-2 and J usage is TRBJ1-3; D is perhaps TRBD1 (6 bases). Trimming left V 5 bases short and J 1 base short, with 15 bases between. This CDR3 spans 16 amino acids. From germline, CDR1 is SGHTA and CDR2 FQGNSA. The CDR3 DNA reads TGTGCCAGCAGCCCGCAGGGGCAGGGGTCTGGAAACACCATATATTTT. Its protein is CASSPQGQGSGNTIYF. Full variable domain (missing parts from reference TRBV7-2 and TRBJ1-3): GAGVSQSPSNKVTEKGKDVELRCDPISGHTALYWYRQSLGQGLEFLIYFQGNSAPDKSGLPSDRFSAERTGGSVSTLTIQRTQQEDSAVYLCASSPQGQGSGNTIYFGEGSWLTVV.

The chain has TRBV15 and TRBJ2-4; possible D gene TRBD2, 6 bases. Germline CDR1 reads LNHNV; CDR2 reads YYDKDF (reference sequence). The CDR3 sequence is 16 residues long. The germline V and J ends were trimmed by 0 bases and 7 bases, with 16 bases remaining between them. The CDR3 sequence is CATSRDRRSAGNIQYF. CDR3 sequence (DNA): TGTGCCACCAGCAGAGACAGGAGGAGTGCGGGGAACATTCAGTACTTC.

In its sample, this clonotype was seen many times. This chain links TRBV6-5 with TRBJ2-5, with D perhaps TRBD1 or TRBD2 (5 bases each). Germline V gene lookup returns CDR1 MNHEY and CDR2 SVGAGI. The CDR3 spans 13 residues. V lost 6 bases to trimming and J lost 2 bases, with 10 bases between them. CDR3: CASRLGVQETQYF. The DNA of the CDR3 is TGTGCCAGCAGGTTGGGGGTGCAAGAGACCCAGTACTTC.

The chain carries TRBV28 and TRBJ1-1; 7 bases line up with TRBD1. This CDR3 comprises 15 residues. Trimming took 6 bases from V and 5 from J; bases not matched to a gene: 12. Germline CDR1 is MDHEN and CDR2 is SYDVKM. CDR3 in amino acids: CASRQGNSDWTEAFF. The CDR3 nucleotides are TGTGCCAGCAGACAGGGGAATTCGGATTGGACTGAAGCTTTCTTT.

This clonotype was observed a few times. CDR3 protein: CASSLWGASGANVLTF. The DNA of the CDR3 is TGTGCCAGCAGCTTATGGGGAGCCTCTGGGGCCAACGTCCTGACTTTC. This chain links TRBV7-9 with TRBJ2-6; tentative D call: TRBD2 (5 bases). The CDR3 length is 16 residues. CDR1 and CDR2 from the germline V gene are SEHNR and FQNEAQ (reference sequence). V was trimmed by 2 bases and J by 0 bases, leaving 8 bases between them.

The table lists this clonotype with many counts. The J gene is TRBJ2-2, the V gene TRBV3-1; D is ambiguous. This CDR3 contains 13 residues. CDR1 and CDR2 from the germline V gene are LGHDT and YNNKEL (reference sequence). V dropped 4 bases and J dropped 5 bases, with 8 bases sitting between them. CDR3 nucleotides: TGTGCCAGCAGCCGGATTAAGACCGGGGAGCTGTTTTTT. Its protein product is CASSRIKTGELFF.

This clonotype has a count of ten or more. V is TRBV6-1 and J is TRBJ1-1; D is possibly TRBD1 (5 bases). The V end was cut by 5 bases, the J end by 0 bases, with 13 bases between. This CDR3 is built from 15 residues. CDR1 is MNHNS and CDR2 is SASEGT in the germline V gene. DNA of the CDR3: TGTGCCAGCAGTCCCGGGACGGCTATGAACACTGAAGCTTTCTTT. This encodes CASSPGTAMNTEAFF.

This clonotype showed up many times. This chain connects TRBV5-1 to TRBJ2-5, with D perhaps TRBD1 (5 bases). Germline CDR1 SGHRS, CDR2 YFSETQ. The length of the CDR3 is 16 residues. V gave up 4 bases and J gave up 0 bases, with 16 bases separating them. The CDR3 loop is CASSAYLRQYQETQYF. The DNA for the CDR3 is TGCGCCAGCAGCGCCTACCTTCGACAGTACCAAGAGACCCAGTACTTC.

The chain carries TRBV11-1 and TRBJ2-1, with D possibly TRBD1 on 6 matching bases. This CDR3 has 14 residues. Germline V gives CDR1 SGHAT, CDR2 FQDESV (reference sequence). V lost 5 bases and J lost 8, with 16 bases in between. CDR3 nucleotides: TGTGCCAGCAGCCCCTGGAACAGGGATTATGAGCAGTTCTTC. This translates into CASSPWNRDYEQFF.

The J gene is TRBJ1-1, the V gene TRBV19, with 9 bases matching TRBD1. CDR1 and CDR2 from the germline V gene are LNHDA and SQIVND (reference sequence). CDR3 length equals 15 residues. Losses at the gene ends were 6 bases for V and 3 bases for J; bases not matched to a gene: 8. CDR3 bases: TGTGCCAGTAGGATGGACAGGGGTACCTACACTGAAGCTTTCTTT. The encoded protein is CASRMDRGTYTEAFF.

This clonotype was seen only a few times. The DNA of the CDR3 is TGTGCCAGCAGCTCTCCGGGACAGGGGAGATTGGGCCCGAACACTGAAGCTTTCTTT. The encoded protein is CASSSPGQGRLGPNTEAFF. The V and J genes are TRBV11-2 and TRBJ1-1; 10 bases are shared with TRBD1. The germline gives CDR1 SGHAT, CDR2 FQNNGV. Trimming removed 4 bases from V and 1 base from J; junction bases left unmatched: 15. CDR3 size: 19 residues.

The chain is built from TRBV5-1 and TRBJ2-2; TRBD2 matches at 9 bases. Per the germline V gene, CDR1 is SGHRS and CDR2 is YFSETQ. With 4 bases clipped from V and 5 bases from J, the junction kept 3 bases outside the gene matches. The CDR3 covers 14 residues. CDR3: CASSKSGGTGELFF. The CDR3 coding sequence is TGCGCCAGCAGCAAGAGCGGGGGGACCGGGGAGCTGTTTTTT.

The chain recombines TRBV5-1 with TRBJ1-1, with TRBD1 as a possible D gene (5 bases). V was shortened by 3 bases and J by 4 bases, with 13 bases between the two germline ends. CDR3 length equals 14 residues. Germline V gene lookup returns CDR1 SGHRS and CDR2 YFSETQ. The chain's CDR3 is CASSSIGAGTEAFF. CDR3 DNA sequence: TGCGCCAGCAGCTCCATAGGGGCTGGCACTGAAGCTTTCTTT.